This T cell receptor (beta chain) was retrieved from a study of blood T cells in healthy people across ages (dated by TCRdb to the mid-2010s). A note on the overall study: Template switching captured roughly one uniquely barcoded TCR beta cDNA molecule per two T cells in model experiments. Age-related changes in TCR beta repertoire diversity were measured in the study by deep sequencing normalized with unique cDNA molecular identifiers. The study analyzed two additional independent replicas of 1 million unique cDNA reads from the same blood draw for two donors, one aged 18 to 30 and one aged 80 or older. Donors of different ages were randomly distributed across sequencing lanes to avoid experimental bias. Four age groups were formed from the donors: young (average approximately 17 years), middle-aged (approximately 39), aged (roughly 56) and long-lived (approximately 78).

Library preparation was by 5' RACE. Sequencing was performed on an Illumina HiSeq 2500. A second PCR of about 6 to 12 cycles was run with a J-beta primer mix and a sample-barcoded 5' primer. Each TCR beta cDNA molecule received a unique molecular identifier from a template-switch 5' adaptor carrying 12 random nucleotides. Each sample yielded at least 3 million CDR3-containing paired-end reads. First-strand cDNA was synthesized from all RNA with the Mint cDNA synthesis kit, primed by a TRBC-specific oligonucleotide. Following uracil-DNA glycosylase treatment, a first 18-cycle PCR with universal primers M1SS and BC2_uni_R was performed on all cDNA. Per the source publication's procedure: For normalization, 1 million high-quality reads were randomly selected from each sample, with every read carrying a distinct molecular identifier. Instead of being binned into consensus sequences, reads that shared molecular identifiers were thrown out. MiTCR, run with a Q25 quality threshold and the strictest error-elimination algorithm, handled CDR3 identification, clonotype clustering and error correction. Lower-bound total TCR beta diversity was estimated with a nonparametric unseen species model using Euler transformation. TCRdb took the public reads, trimmed them with fastp at Q25, ran MiXCR for clone calling and kept in-frame beta chains. Each CDR3 protein appears once, grouped with its most common genes and DNA. The V and J calls and clone size come from TCRdb's table, not from the authors' own analysis. For this sample the table gives about 680,000 distinct CDR3 sequences, of which around 45% were detected only once. The top ten constitute under 35% of the sample.

Beyond this particular receptor, the publication reports: Estimates of total diversity based on one million sequenced T cells were regarded as lower bounds and as underestimates. The long-lived group showed more naive CD4+ T cells, fewer expanded clones and increased TCR diversity than the aged group, suggesting age selection. Because the CMV infection status of the donors was unknown, age-related changes in expanded clonotypes may potentially have been confounded. As age increased, observed TCR beta diversity per million T cells dropped in a roughly linear way, and a significant reduction was already evident by age about 36. A strong correlation was found between observed TCR beta diversity and the percentage of naive T cells measured by flow cytometry. Since profiling was done on bulk unsorted PBMCs, naive and antigen-experienced compartments could not be conclusively compared.

In regard to this clonotype: There is no known antigen for this receptor. Per-nucleotide qualities are absent, and no much larger clonotype sits a single base away.

The donors were roughly 40 Caucasian individuals from Russia, aged roughly 6 to 90 years, who were systemically healthy. Each donor gave ten milliliters of peripheral blood, drawn into EDTA-treated Vacutainer tubes. Ficoll-Paque density-gradient centrifugation was used to isolate PBMCs, with at least 6.5 million per sample. Trizol reagent was used to extract total RNA from PBMCs, with at least 5 micrograms per sample. For every donor, an aliquot of PBMCs went through flow cytometry to measure the percentages of naive CD45RAhigh/CD27high T cells. Sample: blood. This clonotype was sampled from a woman aged 55-69 years in good health.

In nucleotide form, the sequence is TGTGCCAGCACCCCACCCGGGACTCATAAGGGCGATGAGCAGTTCTTC. The resulting protein is CASTPPGTHKGDEQFF. The chain links TRBV6-6 with TRBJ2-1; the D segment could be TRBD2, given 6 matching bases. Measured from the cysteine to the phenylalanine, the CDR3 is 16 residues long. The retained sequence is limited to the CDR3, 48 bases, with the frame set at the first base. V is shortened by 7 bases, J by 8 bases, and the region joining them spans 24 bases. CDR1 and CDR2, looked up from the germline V gene (reference sequence), are MNHNY and SVGAGI.